These T cell receptor beta chains were read from a single sample in a study of blood T cell repertoires in COVID-19. Generated by immunoSEQ multiplex PCR, the TCRdb table keeps only in-frame clones and is missing some. The sample lists approximately 160,000 clones, about 74% occurring once. Sequencing was performed on peripheral blood. All receptors come from a man aged 60-69 years with acute or convalescent COVID-19. Each CDR3 is given without its conserved first and last residue.

j_call | v_call | cdr3_length | cdr3_aa
TRBJ2-5 | TRBV5-1 | 13 | ASRRQGTTQETQY
TRBJ2-3 | TRBV9 | 14 | ASSVVGGQGKDTQY
TRBJ1-1 | TRBV7-3 | 13 | ASSLNHRENTEAF
TRBJ1-2 | TRBV3-1/TRBV3-2 | 14 | ASSQAKVDGDHGYT
TRBJ1-2 | TRBV6-6 | 12 | ASSSPGGADGYT
TRBJ2-7 | TRBV19 | 12 | ASRDRDRGQEQY
TRBJ1-1 | TRBV7-9 | 15 | ASLVRDRGHMNTEAF
TRBJ1-2 | TRBV19 | 10 | ASSFLTDGYT
TRBJ2-5 | TRBV5-6 | 11 | ASVDRAYETQY
TRBJ2-2 | TRBV19 | 21 | ARIRLLYPAPKNPPKNTGELF
TRBJ2-2 | TRBV7-2 | 15 | ASVFLPSGGYTGELF
TRBJ2-1 | TRBV15 | 14 | ATSRDDEGRGGEQF
TRBJ2-7 | TRBV5-6 | 12 | ASSLEAGYDEQY
TRBJ1-5 | TRBV2 | 12 | ASSPPGRNQPQH